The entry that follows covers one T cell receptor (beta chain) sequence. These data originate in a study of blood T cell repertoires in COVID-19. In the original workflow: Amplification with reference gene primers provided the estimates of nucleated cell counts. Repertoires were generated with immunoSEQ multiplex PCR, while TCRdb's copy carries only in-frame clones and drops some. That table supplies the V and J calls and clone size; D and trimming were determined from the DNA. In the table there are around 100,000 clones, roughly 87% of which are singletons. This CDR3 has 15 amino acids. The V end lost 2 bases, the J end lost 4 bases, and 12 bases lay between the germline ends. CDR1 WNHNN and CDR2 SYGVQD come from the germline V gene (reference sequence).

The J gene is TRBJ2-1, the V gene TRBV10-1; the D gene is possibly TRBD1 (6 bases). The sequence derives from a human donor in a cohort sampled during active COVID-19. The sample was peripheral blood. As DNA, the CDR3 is TGCGCCAGCAGTGAGGGACAGTTGGGTTACAATGAGCAGTTCTTC. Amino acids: CASSEGQLGYNEQFF.